Described below is a single T cell receptor beta chain sequence and its context. With 5 bases clipped from V and 9 bases from J, the junction kept 12 bases outside the gene matches. The germline V gene has CDR1 DFQATT and CDR2 SNEGSKA (reference sequence). This CDR3 is 15 amino acids long. The data were taken from a study of blood T cells in healthy people across ages. Sample-barcoded 5' priming and a J-beta primer mix drove a second PCR of roughly 6 to 12 cycles. TCRdb redid the calling of the 5' RACE reads with MiXCR, one entry per CDR3 protein. The data show fewer than 800,000 distinct CDR3 sequences, with over 20% seen just once and around 3.4% held by the top ten.

V usage is TRBV20-1 and J usage is TRBJ2-3; 12 bases are shared with TRBD2. The TCR was taken from a man in his 70s in good health. The source material was blood. The CDR3 DNA sequence: TGCAGTGCTCCCCGGACTAGCGGGATCCGAGACACGCAGTATTTT. Its translation is CSAPRTSGIRDTQYF.